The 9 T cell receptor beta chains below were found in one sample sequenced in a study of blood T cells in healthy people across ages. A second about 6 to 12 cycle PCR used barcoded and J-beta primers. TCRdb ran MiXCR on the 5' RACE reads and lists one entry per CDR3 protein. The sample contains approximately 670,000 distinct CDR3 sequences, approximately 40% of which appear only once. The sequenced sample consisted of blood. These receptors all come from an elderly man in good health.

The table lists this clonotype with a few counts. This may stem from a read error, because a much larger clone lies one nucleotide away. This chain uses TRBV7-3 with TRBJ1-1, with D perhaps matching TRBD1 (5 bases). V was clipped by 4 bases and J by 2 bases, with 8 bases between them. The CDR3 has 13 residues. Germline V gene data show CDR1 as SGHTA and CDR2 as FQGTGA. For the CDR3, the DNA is TGTGCCAGCAGCTGCAGGGTCAACACTGAAGCTTTCTTT. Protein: CASSCRVNTEAFF.

This CDR3 is CSARRGFYGYTF. CDR3 in DNA: TGCAGTGCTAGACGCGGCTTCTATGGCTACACCTTC. The chain employs TRBV20-1 and TRBJ1-2; D not certain. The CDR3 is 12 amino acids. Per the germline V gene, CDR1 is DFQATT and CDR2 is SNEGSKA (reference sequence). V dropped 2 bases and J dropped 4 bases, with 8 bases sitting between them.

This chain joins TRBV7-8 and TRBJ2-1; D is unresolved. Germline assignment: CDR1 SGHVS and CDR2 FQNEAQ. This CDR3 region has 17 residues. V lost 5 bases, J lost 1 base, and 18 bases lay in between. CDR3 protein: CASSPQRTLRSYNEQFF. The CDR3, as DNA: TGTGCCAGCAGCCCTCAAAGGACCTTACGGTCCTACAATGAGCAGTTCTTC.

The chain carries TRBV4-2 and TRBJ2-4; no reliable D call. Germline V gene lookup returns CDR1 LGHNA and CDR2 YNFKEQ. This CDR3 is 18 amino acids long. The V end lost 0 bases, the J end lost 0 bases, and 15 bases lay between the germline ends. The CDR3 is CASSQEETGNLAKNIQYF. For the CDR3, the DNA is TGTGCCAGCAGCCAAGAAGAGACTGGAAACCTAGCCAAAAACATTCAGTACTTC.

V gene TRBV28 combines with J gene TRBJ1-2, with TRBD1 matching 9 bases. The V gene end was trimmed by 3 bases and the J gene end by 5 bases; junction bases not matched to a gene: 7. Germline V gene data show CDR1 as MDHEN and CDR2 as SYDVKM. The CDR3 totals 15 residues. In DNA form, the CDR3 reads TGTGCCAGCAGTTTTCCGGGACAGGGAATATATGGCTACACCTTC. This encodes CASSFPGQGIYGYTF.

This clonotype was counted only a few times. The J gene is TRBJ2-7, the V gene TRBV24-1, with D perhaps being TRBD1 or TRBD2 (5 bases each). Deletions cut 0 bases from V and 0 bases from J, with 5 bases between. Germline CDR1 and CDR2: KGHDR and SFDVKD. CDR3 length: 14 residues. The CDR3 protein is CATSDLGGSYEQYF. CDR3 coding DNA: TGTGCCACCAGTGATTTGGGGGGCTCCTACGAGCAGTACTTC.

In DNA, the CDR3 is TGTGCCAGCAGCCAAGATCAGCGGGGGAACTATGGCTACACCTTC. This translates into CASSQDQRGNYGYTF. The chain couples TRBV4-2 to TRBJ1-2; D may be TRBD1 (5 bases). V lost 0 bases and J lost 2, with 10 bases in between. The CDR3 covers 15 residues. In germline, CDR1 is LGHNA, CDR2 YNFKEQ.

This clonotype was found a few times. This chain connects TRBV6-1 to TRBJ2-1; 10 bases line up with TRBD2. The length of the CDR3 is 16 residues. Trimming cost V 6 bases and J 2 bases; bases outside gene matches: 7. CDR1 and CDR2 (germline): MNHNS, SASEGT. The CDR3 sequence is CASSDRTSGPYNEQFF. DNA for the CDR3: TGTGCCAGCAGCGATCGGACTAGCGGTCCCTACAATGAGCAGTTCTTC.

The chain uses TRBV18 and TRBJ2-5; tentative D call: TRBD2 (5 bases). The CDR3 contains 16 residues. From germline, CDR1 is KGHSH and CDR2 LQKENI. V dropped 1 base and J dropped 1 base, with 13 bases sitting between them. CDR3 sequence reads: CASSPQSGPFQETQYF. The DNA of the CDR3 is TGTGCCAGCTCACCACAAAGCGGACCCTTCCAAGAGACCCAGTACTTC.